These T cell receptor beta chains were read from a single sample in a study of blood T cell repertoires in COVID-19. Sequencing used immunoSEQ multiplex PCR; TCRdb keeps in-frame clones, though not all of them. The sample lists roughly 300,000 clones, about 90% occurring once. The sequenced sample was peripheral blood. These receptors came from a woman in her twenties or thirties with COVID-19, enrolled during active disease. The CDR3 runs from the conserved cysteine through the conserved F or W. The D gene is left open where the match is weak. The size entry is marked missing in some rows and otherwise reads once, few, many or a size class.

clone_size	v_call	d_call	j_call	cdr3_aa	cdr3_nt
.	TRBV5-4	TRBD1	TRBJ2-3	CASSLQGATVYF	TGTGCCAGCAGCCTACAGGGGGCGACCGTTTATTTT
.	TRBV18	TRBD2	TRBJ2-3	CASSPKASGGKDTQYF	TGTGCCAGCTCACCAAAGGCTAGCGGGGGGAAAGATACGCAGTATTTT
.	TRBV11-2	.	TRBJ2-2	CASSLIALNTGELFF	TGTGCCAGCAGCTTAATAGCCTTAAACACCGGGGAGCTGTTTTTT
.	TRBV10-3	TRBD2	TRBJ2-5	CAISQGLADQETQYF	TGTGCCATCAGTCAAGGACTAGCAGACCAAGAGACCCAGTACTTC
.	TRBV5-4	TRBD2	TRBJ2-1	CASRWTSGGNEQFF	TGTGCCAGCAGATGGACTAGCGGGGGGAATGAGCAGTTCTTC
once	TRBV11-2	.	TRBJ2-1	CASSHTRSGNEQFF	TGTGCCAGCAGCCACACCCGGTCGGGCAATGAGCAGTTCTTC
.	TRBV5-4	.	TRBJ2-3	CASSLGTTSTDTQYF	TGTGCCAGCAGCCTCGGGACAACCAGCACAGATACGCAGTATTTT
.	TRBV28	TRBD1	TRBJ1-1	CASTARTGGLNTEAFF	TGTGCCAGCACCGCGCGGACAGGGGGGTTGAACACTGAAGCTTTCTTT
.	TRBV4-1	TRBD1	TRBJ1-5	CASSQAPGQGNQPQHF	TGCGCCAGCAGCCAGGCACCGGGACAGGGAAATCAGCCCCAGCATTTT
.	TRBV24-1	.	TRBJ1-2	CATSDEDRFDGYTF	TGTGCCACCAGTGATGAAGACAGGTTCGATGGCTACACCTTC
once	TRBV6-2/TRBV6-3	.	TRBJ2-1	CASSYGTGTDEQFF	TGTGCCAGCAGTTACGGAACAGGGACGGATGAGCAGTTCTTC
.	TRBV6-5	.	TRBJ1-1	CASSYRGGTEAFF	TGTGCCAGCAGTTACAGAGGGGGCACTGAAGCTTTCTTT
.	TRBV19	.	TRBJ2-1	CASSRENGGAGNEQFF	TGTGCCAGTAGTCGAGAAAATGGGGGGGCCGGGAATGAGCAGTTCTTC
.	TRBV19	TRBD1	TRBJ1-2	CASSIGAPTGNYGYTF	TGTGCCAGTAGTATAGGGGCCCCGACAGGGAACTATGGCTACACCTTC
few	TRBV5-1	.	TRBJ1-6	CASSSQGNSPLHF	TGCGCCAGCAGCTCGCAGGGTAATTCACCCCTCCACTTT
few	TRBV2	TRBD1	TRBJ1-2	CASTSGTAYYGYTF	TGTGCCAGCACCTCCGGGACAGCGTACTATGGCTACACCTTC
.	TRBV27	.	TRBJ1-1	CASSSRGGDTEAFF	TGTGCCAGCAGTTCCAGGGGAGGGGACACTGAAGCTTTCTTT
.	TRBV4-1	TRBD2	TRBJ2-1	CASSQVGTSGGASYNEQFF	TGCGCCAGCAGCCAAGTCGGGACTAGCGGGGGGGCGTCCTACAATGAGCAGTTCTTC
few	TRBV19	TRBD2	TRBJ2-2	CATSSGMNTGELFF	TGTGCCACCAGTAGCGGGATGAACACCGGGGAGCTGTTTTTT
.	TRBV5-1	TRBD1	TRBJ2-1	CASRYDRGLNNEQFF	TGCGCCAGCAGATACGACAGGGGGCTCAACAATGAGCAGTTCTTC
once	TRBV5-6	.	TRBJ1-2	CASSLVRDRRVYGYTF	TGTGCCAGCAGCTTGGTCCGCGACAGGCGCGTCTATGGCTACACCTTC
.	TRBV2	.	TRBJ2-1	CASSEVTGRGRYNEQFF	TGTGCCAGCAGTGAAGTGACGGGGCGGGGCCGTTACAATGAGCAGTTCTTC
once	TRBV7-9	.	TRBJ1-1	CASSLMGGADEAFF	TGTGCCAGCAGCTTAATGGGAGGGGCGGATGAAGCTTTCTTT
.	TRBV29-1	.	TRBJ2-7	CSVVQQGSQYF	TGCAGCGTCGTCCAACAGGGATCCCAGTACTTC
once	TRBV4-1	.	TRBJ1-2	CASSHIRDYGYTF	TGCGCCAGCAGTCACATCAGGGACTATGGCTACACCTTC
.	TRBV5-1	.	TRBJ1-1	CASSLETVLHTEAFF	TGCGCCAGCAGCTTGGAGACAGTGCTCCACACTGAAGCTTTCTTT
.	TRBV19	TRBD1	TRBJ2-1	CASRDRGGNDNEQFF	TGTGCCAGTAGGGACAGGGGGGGGAACGACAATGAGCAGTTCTTC
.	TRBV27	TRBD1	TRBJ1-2	CASSLTKTGGYGYTF	TGTGCCAGCAGTTTAACAAAGACAGGGGGCTATGGCTACACCTTC
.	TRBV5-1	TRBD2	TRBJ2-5	CASSLELAGVETQYF	TGCGCCAGCAGCTTGGAACTAGCGGGGGTGGAGACCCAGTACTTC
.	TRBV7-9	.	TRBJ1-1	CASSPPGVGATEAFF	TGTGCCAGCAGCCCGCCGGGGGTCGGGGCCACTGAAGCTTTCTTT
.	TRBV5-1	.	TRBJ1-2	CASRRTTGDNYGYTF	TGCGCCAGCAGGAGAACGACCGGAGATAACTATGGCTACACCTTC
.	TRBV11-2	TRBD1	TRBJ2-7	CASSPGDRRYEQYF	TGTGCCAGCAGCCCCGGGGACAGACGTTACGAGCAGTACTTC
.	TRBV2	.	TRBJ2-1	CASSYGNEQFF	TGTGCCAGCAGTTACGGCAATGAGCAGTTCTTC
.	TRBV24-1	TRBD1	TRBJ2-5	CATSDAGTGDQETQYF	TGTGCCACCAGTGATGCCGGGACAGGGGACCAAGAGACCCAGTACTTC
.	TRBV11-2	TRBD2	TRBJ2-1	CASSLAGSYNEQFF	TGTGCCAGCAGCCTAGCGGGGTCCTACAATGAGCAGTTCTTC
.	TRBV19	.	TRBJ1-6	CASSMQGNSPLHF	TGTGCCAGTAGTATGCAGGGAAATTCACCCCTCCACTTT
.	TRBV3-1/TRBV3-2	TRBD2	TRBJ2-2	CASSLGLAWGELFF	TGTGCCAGCAGCCTGGGACTAGCGTGGGGGGAGCTGTTTTTT
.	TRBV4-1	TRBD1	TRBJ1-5	CASSPDPDRGNQPQHF	TGCGCCAGCAGCCCTGACCCTGACAGGGGGAACCAGCCCCAGCATTTT
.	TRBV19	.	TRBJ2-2	CASSLDSTGELFF	TGTGCCAGTAGTCTGGACTCCACCGGGGAGCTGTTTTTT
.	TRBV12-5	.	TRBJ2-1	CASGFSDEQFF	TGTGCTAGTGGTTTTAGCGATGAGCAGTTCTTC
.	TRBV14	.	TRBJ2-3	CASSQVGAALSTDTQYF	TGTGCCAGCAGCCAAGTGGGGGCCGCCCTTAGCACAGATACGCAGTATTTT
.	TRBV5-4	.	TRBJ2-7	CASSLRGSPYEQYF	TGTGCCAGCAGCTTGCGGGGGTCCCCCTACGAGCAGTACTTC